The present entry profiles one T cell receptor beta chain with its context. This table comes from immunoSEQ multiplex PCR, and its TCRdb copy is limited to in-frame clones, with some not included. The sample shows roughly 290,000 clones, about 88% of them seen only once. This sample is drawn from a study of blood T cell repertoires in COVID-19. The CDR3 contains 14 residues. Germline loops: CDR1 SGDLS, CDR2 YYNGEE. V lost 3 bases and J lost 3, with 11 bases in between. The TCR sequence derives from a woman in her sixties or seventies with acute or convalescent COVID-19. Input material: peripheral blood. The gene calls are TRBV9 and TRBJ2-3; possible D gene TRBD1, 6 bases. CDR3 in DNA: TGTGCCAGCAGCGAGAGGGGGATGACAGATACGCAGTATTTT. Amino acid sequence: CASSERGMTDTQYF.